The 30 T cell receptor beta chains below all came from one sample that was sequenced in a study of T cell repertoires in cytomegalovirus infection. MiXCR, applied by TCRdb to the reads, yields one record per CDR3 protein. The sample contains around 280,000 distinct CDR3 sequences, about a tenth of which appear only once. Sequencing input: PBMCs. These receptors came from a human donor in good health (CMV status not recorded). Some clones in this sample may be carry-over from other donors' samples.

This clonotype was detected ten times or more. The chain couples TRBV6-2 or TRBV6-3 to TRBJ2-2; TRBD2 aligns across 12 bases. After removal of 6 bases from V and 8 bases from J, the junction contained 4 bases not matched to a gene. Germline CDR1 MNHEY, CDR2 SVGEGT. The CDR3 consists of 14 residues. CDR3 residues: CASRPSGGAGELFF. DNA for the CDR3: TGTGCCAGCAGACCTAGCGGGGGGGCAGGGGAGCTGTTTTTT.

This clonotype was recorded at least ten times. The CDR3 is CASSFGRRGLNTEAFF. The CDR3 DNA follows: TGTGCCAGCAGCTTTGGTAGGAGGGGACTGAACACTGAAGCTTTCTTT. V gene TRBV7-2 combines with J gene TRBJ1-1; a weak D match, TRBD1 (5 bases). The germline V gene encodes CDR1 SGHTA and CDR2 FQGNSA. Trimming stripped 3 bases from V and 0 bases from J, with 14 bases between. There are 16 residues in the CDR3.

This clonotype was seen many times. V is TRBV7-9 and J is TRBJ2-7; D is perhaps TRBD2 (5 bases). Per germline, CDR1 SEHNR and CDR2 FQNEAQ (reference sequence). Between the trimmed V and J ends, which lost 4 bases and 3 bases, there was a span of 7 bases. The CDR3 has 12 amino acids. The CDR3 reads CASSSGIYEQYV. The CDR3 DNA is TGTGCCAGCAGCTCCGGGATCTACGAGCAGTACGTC.

The chain recombines TRBV10-3 with TRBJ2-1; 7 bases line up with TRBD1. Germline V gene lookup returns CDR1 ENHRY and CDR2 SYGVKD. The J segment lost 7 bases and the V segment lost 5 bases, leaving 14 bases of the junction unmatched. This CDR3 has 16 residues. The CDR3 protein is CAISLRGDSLWNEQFF. Here the CDR3 DNA reads TGTGCCATCAGTTTAAGAGGGGACAGCCTATGGAATGAGCAGTTCTTC.

Many counts were recorded for this clonotype. This rearrangement joins TRBV4-1 to TRBJ2-3; TRBD1 matches 7 bases. Germline-derived CDR1 and CDR2 are MGHRA and YSYEKL. With 2 bases clipped from V and 3 bases from J, the junction kept 2 bases outside the gene matches. The CDR3 sequence is 14 residues long. Written as DNA, the CDR3 is TGCGCCAGCAGCCAAAAACAGGGGACAGATACGCAGTATTTT. Encoded protein: CASSQKQGTDTQYF.

The genes are TRBV29-1 and TRBJ1-1; 9 nucleotides match TRBD1. The CDR3 spans 15 residues. V lost 5 bases and J lost 2; bases outside the gene matches: 9. The germline gives CDR1 SQVTM, CDR2 ANQGSEA. CDR3 protein: CSVLLGTGPNTEAFF. The CDR3 nucleotides are TGCAGCGTTCTCCTCGGGACAGGGCCTAACACTGAAGCTTTCTTT.

V gene TRBV2 combines with J gene TRBJ1-1; D is unclear. CDR3 size: 16 residues. V gave up 3 bases and J gave up 6 bases, with 20 bases separating them. The germline gives CDR1 SNHLY, CDR2 FYNNEI. The CDR3 region is CASSDPPHRPVAEAFF. Here the CDR3 DNA reads TGTGCCAGCAGTGACCCCCCCCATCGCCCTGTCGCTGAAGCTTTCTTT.

A note on this clonotype: Given a much more abundant clone one base away, this may be a read error. The chain uses TRBV12-5 and TRBJ2-1, with 14 bases aligning to TRBD2. Germline values: CDR1 LGHNT, CDR2 FRNRAP. V was clipped by 5 bases and J by 2 bases; unmatched bases: 5. The CDR3 sequence is 17 residues long. The CDR3: CASGMTSGGATYNEQFF. CDR3 in DNA: TGTGCTAGTGGTATGACTAGCGGGGGGGCCACCTACAATGAGCAGTTCTTC.

Here the CDR3 DNA reads TGCGCCAGCAGTGGAACAGGGGGGAAGAGACAGCCCCAGCATTTT. This sequence encodes CASSGTGGKRQPQHF. The rearrangement links TRBV10-2 to TRBJ1-5; 8 bases match TRBD1. CDR1 and CDR2 (germline): WSHSY, SAAADI. The V segment lost 4 bases and the J segment 7 bases; nucleotides outside the gene matches: 9. The CDR3 is 15 residues long.

This clonotype was seen ten or more times. The rearrangement joins TRBV7-2 to TRBJ1-1, with 8 bases lining up with TRBD1. CDR3 size: 17 residues. CDR1 is SGHTA, CDR2 FQGNSA, per germline. The V segment lost 0 bases and the J segment 1 base; nucleotides outside the gene matches: 7. The CDR3 bases are TGTGCCAGCAGCTTAGCGGCAGGGGGCGTCAGGAACACTGAAGCTTTCTTT. Amino acids: CASSLAAGGVRNTEAFF.

The CDR3 region is CSAKASPSGTQYF. The CDR3 nucleotides are TGCAGTGCCAAGGCCTCTCCGAGCGGTACGCAGTATTTT. V usage is TRBV20-1 and J usage is TRBJ2-3, with D perhaps matching TRBD2 (5 bases). The CDR3 consists of 13 residues. V lost 6 bases to trimming and J lost 8 bases, with 18 bases between them. Germline-derived CDR1 and CDR2 are DFQATT and SNEGSKA (reference sequence).

In this sample, this clonotype turned up a few times. The J gene is TRBJ1-1, the V gene TRBV7-9, with unresolved D. V shed 1 base and J shed 4 bases, with 10 bases lying between them. This CDR3 is built from 14 residues. Germline V gives CDR1 SEHNR, CDR2 FQNEAQ (reference sequence). CDR3 protein: CASSLVGLVTEAFF. CDR3 DNA sequence: TGTGCCAGCAGCTTAGTAGGGCTGGTCACTGAAGCTTTCTTT.

This clonotype was detected a few times. The chain employs TRBV2 and TRBJ2-7; possible D gene TRBD1, 6 bases. This CDR3 has 12 residues. Germline-derived CDR1 and CDR2 are SNHLY and FYNNEI. Trimming pared 6 bases from V and 3 bases from J, leaving 9 bases between. The CDR3 DNA reads TGTGCCAGCAGAAAGGACAGCTACGAGCAGTACGTC. It specifies CASRKDSYEQYV.

This clonotype was counted at least ten times. The V call is TRBV28, the J call TRBJ1-5; TRBD1 is a possible D gene (5 bases). The V end lost 6 bases, the J end lost 6 bases, and 18 bases lay between the germline ends. Germline V CDR1 and CDR2: MDHEN, SYDVKM. The CDR3 is 15 amino acids. CDR3 nucleotide sequence: TGTGCCAGCAGCCTCGGTGGGGCAGCCTCTCAGCCCCAGCATTTT. Protein: CASSLGGAASQPQHF.

This clonotype showed up many times. A much bigger clone sits one base away, suggesting this may be a read error. V gene TRBV11-3 combines with J gene TRBJ2-7; D remains unclear. CDR1 SGHNT and CDR2 YENEEA come from the germline V gene. The CDR3 contains 13 residues. Between the trimmed V and J ends, which lost 0 bases and 1 base, there was a span of 4 bases. The CDR3 is CASSLDRSYEQYF. CDR3 nucleotide sequence: TGTGCCAGCAGCTTAGACCGTTCCTACGAGCAGTACTTC.

This clonotype has more than one count but fewer than ten. The genes are TRBV6-1 and TRBJ2-2; D possibly uses TRBD1 or TRBD2 (5 bases each). The CDR3 is made up of 14 amino acids. The V gene lost 1 base and the J gene lost 7 bases, with 10 bases spanning the gap. CDR1 MNHNS and CDR2 SASEGT come from the germline V gene. In nucleotides, the CDR3 is TGTGCCAGCAGTGAAGGCGAGGGGAGCGGGGAGCTGTTTTTT. This encodes CASSEGEGSGELFF.

This clonotype showed up many times. The chain uses TRBV2 and TRBJ2-1; D possibly corresponds to TRBD2 (6 bases). Trimming took off 3 bases at V and 10 bases at J, with 10 bases between the two ends. Germline V CDR1 and CDR2: SNHLY, FYNNEI. The CDR3 is made up of 12 amino acids. Here the CDR3 reads CASSEGLDEQFF. In nucleotides, the CDR3 is TGTGCCAGCAGTGAGGGACTTGACGAGCAGTTCTTC.

This clonotype was detected many times. This sequence joins TRBV7-2 and TRBJ2-3, with D perhaps matching TRBD1 or TRBD2 (5 bases each). Germline lookup yields CDR1 SGHTA and CDR2 FQGNSA. This CDR3 region has 16 residues. The germline V and J ends were trimmed by 2 bases and 3 bases, with 15 bases remaining between them. The CDR3 DNA reads TGTGCCAGCAGCTTACTGGGACCGCGTTTGACAGATACGCAGTATTTT. It specifies CASSLLGPRLTDTQYF.

This clonotype was counted ten times or more. This chain uses TRBV7-8 with TRBJ1-6, with a possible D match to TRBD1 (5 bases). Trimming cost V 5 bases and J 16 bases, with 18 bases left between them. This CDR3 is built from 13 residues. Germline V gene sequence: CDR1 SGHVS, CDR2 FQNEAQ. The CDR3 bases are TGTGCCAGCAGCCCCTTCGGGAGGGACTCACTCCACTTT. Residues: CASSPFGRDSLHF.

This clonotype was seen a few times. This chain connects TRBV10-3 to TRBJ1-4; TRBD1 agrees at 7 bases. Germline CDR1 is ENHRY and CDR2 is SYGVKD. The ends lost 7 bases at V and 7 bases at J; junction bases unmatched: 9. The length of the CDR3 is 14 residues. CDR3 region: CAINSGGTGEKLFF. The CDR3 DNA sequence: TGTGCCATCAATTCAGGGGGTACGGGTGAAAAACTGTTTTTT.

In its sample, this clonotype was seen many times. This chain uses TRBV4-2 with TRBJ2-1; 10 bases align to TRBD1. After removal of 3 bases from V and 2 bases from J, the junction contained 4 bases not matched to a gene. CDR1 is LGHNA and CDR2 is YNFKEQ in the germline V gene. CDR3 length: 16 residues. The chain's CDR3 is CASSQVGQGPYNEQFF. CDR3 in DNA: TGTGCCAGCAGCCAGGTGGGACAGGGGCCCTACAATGAGCAGTTCTTC.

This clonotype was detected many times. The chain is built from TRBV28 and TRBJ1-1, with D uncertain. The length of the CDR3 is 13 residues. The ends were cut back, 8 bases at V and 7 bases at J, with 17 bases in the middle. Germline V gene lookup returns CDR1 MDHEN and CDR2 SYDVKM. The CDR3 DNA follows: TGTGCCAGCCAACCCCGGGCCCAGGTTGAAGCTTTCTTT. Its protein product is CASQPRAQVEAFF.

This clonotype was detected many times. This chain links TRBV28 with TRBJ2-1; 9 nucleotides align to TRBD1. Germline V gives CDR1 MDHEN, CDR2 SYDVKM. This CDR3 contains 14 residues. The V segment lost 6 bases and the J segment 4 bases; nucleotides outside the gene matches: 4. This chain's CDR3 is CASSAGTGYNEQFF. The CDR3 DNA sequence: TGTGCCAGCAGCGCCGGGACAGGGTACAATGAGCAGTTCTTC.

The chain links TRBV5-5 to TRBJ2-1; no reliable D call. The germline V and J ends were trimmed by 0 bases and 12 bases, with 10 bases remaining between them. This CDR3 is 12 amino acids long. Germline values: CDR1 SGHKS, CDR2 YYEKEE (reference sequence). The CDR3 bases are TGTGCCAGCAGCTTGGATACCCTCGGGCAGTTCTTC. Protein sequence: CASSLDTLGQFF.

This clonotype came up a few times. This sequence joins TRBV28 and TRBJ1-2; D call uncertain. Germline loops: CDR1 MDHEN, CDR2 SYDVKM. V was trimmed by 5 bases and J by 4 bases, leaving 11 bases between them. The CDR3 extends over 13 amino acids. CDR3 amino acids: CASSRTESYGYTF. The CDR3 nucleotides read TGTGCCAGCAGTCGGACGGAGTCCTATGGCTACACCTTC.

This clonotype was seen at least ten times. The CDR3 DNA sequence: TGTGCCAGCAGCTTACCGGGACAGTACGAGCAGTACGTC. Translation: CASSLPGQYEQYV. The rearrangement links TRBV28 to TRBJ2-7; 7 bases are shared with TRBD1. The CDR3 is made up of 13 amino acids. Per germline, CDR1 MDHEN and CDR2 SYDVKM. Trimming took 6 bases from V and 4 from J; bases not matched to a gene: 6.

The V gene is TRBV9, the J gene TRBJ2-2, with D hard to call. CDR1 is SGDLS, CDR2 YYNGEE, per germline. The V gene lost 7 bases and the J gene lost 1 base, with 8 bases spanning the gap. The CDR3 is 13 residues long. CDR3 protein: CASAPGNTGELFF. The DNA of the CDR3 is TGTGCCAGCGCGCCGGGGAACACCGGGGAGCTGTTTTTT. Full variable domain (remainder filled in from reference TRBV9 and TRBJ2-2): DSGVTQTPKHLITATGQRVTLRCSPRSGDLSVYWYQQSLDQGLQFLIQYYNGEERAKGNILERFSAQQFPDLHSELNLSSLELGDSALYFCASAPGNTGELFFGEGSRLTVL.

Ten or more counts support this clonotype. The chain carries TRBV7-2 and TRBJ2-1; either TRBD1 or TRBD2 may supply D (5 bases each). Germline CDR1 and CDR2: SGHTA and FQGNSA. Trimming cost V 6 bases and J 3 bases, with 18 bases left between them. This CDR3 spans 16 amino acids. In DNA, the CDR3 is TGTGCCAGCAGAAAGGGGCGGGTGCCCCACTACAATGAGCAGTTCTTC. Protein product: CASRKGRVPHYNEQFF.

This clonotype occurred many times. The chain employs TRBV6-2 or TRBV6-3 and TRBJ2-7; 10 bases are a match to TRBD1. The CDR3 is 16 residues long. Trimming removed 0 bases from V and 5 bases from J; junction bases left unmatched: 7. Germline assignment: CDR1 MNHEY and CDR2 SVGEGT. CDR3 amino acids: CASSYSRDRGAHEQYV. The CDR3 DNA sequence: TGTGCCAGCAGTTACTCGCGGGACAGGGGAGCCCACGAGCAGTACGTC.

Many counts were recorded for this clonotype. The rearrangement uses TRBV7-8 and TRBJ1-5, with TRBD1 matching 9 bases. V lost 5 bases and J lost 4; bases outside the gene matches: 12. This CDR3 region has 17 residues. Germline CDR1 reads SGHVS; CDR2 reads FQNEAQ. CDR3 residues: CASSGLYGTGQNQPQHF. As DNA, the CDR3 is TGTGCCAGCAGCGGACTATACGGGACAGGGCAAAATCAGCCCCAGCATTTT.